The clone carrying this T cell receptor beta chain has just a few counts. Its antigen is unidentified. The data were taken from a study of T cells after yellow fever vaccination. Study background: Libraries from low-cell-number fractions were prepared with the SMART-Seq v4 Ultra Low Input RNA kit. Notes on the study in general: Bulk-population clonotypes that are abundant could appear as contaminants in FACS-sorted repertoires. Booster samples showed a return of most primary-vaccination clones (about 97% CD4, approximately 90% CD8).

Per germline, CDR1 MDHEN and CDR2 SYDVKM. V lost 2 bases to trimming and J lost 0 bases, with 8 bases between them. The CDR3 is 16 amino acids. UMIs were added to TCR cDNA along with a universal primer site when it was made by 5'RACE template switching. TCRdb processed the 5' RACE reads anew with MiXCR; each CDR3 protein has one entry. The sample holds about 230,000 distinct CDR3 sequences; 6.7% are singletons and the top ten take roughly 1%. The sequencing here drew on CD4+ T cells sorted from PBMCs, taken on the day of the yellow fever booster vaccination. This TCR derives from a man younger than 40 who received the YFV17D yellow fever vaccine. The V gene is TRBV28, the J gene TRBJ2-6, with no clear D. CDR3 residues: CASSLRTGSGANVLTF. For the CDR3, the DNA is TGTGCCAGCAGTTTAAGGACCGGCTCTGGGGCCAACGTCCTGACTTTC.